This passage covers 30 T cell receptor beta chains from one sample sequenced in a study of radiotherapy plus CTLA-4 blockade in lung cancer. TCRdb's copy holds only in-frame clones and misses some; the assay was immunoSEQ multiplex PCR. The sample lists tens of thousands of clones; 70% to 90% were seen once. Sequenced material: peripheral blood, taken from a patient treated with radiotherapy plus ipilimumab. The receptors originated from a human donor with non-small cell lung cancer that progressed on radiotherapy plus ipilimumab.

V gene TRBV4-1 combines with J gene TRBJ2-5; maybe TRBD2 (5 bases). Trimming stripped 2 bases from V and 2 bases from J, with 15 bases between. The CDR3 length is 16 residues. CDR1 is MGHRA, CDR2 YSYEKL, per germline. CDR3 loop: CASSQSGKGSQETQYF. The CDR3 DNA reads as TGCGCCAGCAGCCAATCGGGGAAAGGGAGTCAAGAGACCCAGTACTTC.

The CDR3 nucleotides read TGTGCCTGGGGGCTCTCTGGAAACACCATATATTTT. It yields the protein CAWGLSGNTIYF. The chain uses TRBV30 and TRBJ1-3; D is uncertain. CDR3 length: 12 amino acids. Trimming removed 5 bases from V and 0 bases from J, with 5 bases in between. The germline gives CDR1 GTSNPN, CDR2 SVGIG (reference sequence).

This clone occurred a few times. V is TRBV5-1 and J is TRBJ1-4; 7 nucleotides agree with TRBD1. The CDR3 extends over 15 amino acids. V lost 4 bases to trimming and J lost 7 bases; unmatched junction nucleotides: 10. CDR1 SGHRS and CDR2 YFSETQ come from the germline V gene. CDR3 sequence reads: CASSRGQAAGEKLFF. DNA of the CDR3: TGCGCCAGCAGCCGCGGACAGGCTGCAGGTGAAAAACTGTTTTTT.

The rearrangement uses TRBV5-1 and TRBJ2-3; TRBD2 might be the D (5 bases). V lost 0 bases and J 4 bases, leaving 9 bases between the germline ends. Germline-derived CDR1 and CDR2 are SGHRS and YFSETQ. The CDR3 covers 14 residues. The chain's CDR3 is CASSLELAADTQYF. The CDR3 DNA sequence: TGCGCCAGCAGCTTGGAGCTAGCAGCAGATACGCAGTATTTT.

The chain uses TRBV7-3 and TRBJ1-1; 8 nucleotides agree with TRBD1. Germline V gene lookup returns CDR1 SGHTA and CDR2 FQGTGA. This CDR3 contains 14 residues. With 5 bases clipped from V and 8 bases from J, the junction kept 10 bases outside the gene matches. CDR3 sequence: CASSVGQGAEEAFF. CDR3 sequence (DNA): TGTGCCAGCAGCGTAGGACAGGGAGCTGAAGAAGCTTTCTTT.

The DNA for the CDR3 is TGTGCCAGTAAAGTGGGAGCCGGGACAGGCCGGTTCGGCTACACCTTC. Its translation is CASKVGAGTGRFGYTF. The chain has TRBV19 and TRBJ1-2, with 8 bases that match TRBD1. Germline CDR1 is LNHDA and CDR2 is SQIVND (reference sequence). V lost 7 bases, J lost 8 bases, and 18 bases stayed unmatched. The CDR3 length is 16 residues.

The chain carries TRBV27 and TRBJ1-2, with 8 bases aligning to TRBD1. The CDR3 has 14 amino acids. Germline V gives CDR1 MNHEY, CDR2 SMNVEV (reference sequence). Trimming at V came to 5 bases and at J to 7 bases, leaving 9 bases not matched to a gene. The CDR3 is CASSPWTGLSGYTF. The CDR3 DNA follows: TGTGCCAGCAGTCCATGGACAGGGTTGAGTGGCTACACCTTC.

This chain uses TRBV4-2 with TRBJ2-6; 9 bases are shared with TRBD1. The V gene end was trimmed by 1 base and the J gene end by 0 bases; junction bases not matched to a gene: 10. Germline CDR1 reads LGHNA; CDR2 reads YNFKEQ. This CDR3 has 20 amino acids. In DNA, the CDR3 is TGTGCCAGCAGCCAAGGGTCGGGGACAGGGATATACTCTGGGGCCAACGTCCTGACTTTC. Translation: CASSQGSGTGIYSGANVLTF.

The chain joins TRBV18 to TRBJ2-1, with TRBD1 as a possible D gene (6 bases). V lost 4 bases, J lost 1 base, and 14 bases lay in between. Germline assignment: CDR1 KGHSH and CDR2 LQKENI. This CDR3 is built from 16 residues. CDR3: CASSLDRDKSYNEQFF. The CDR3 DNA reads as TGTGCCAGCTCACTTGACCGGGACAAATCCTACAATGAGCAGTTCTTC.

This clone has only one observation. The CDR3 sequence: CASSQGDARGPDTIYF. Written as DNA, the CDR3 is TGCGCCAGCAGCCAGGGGGACGCCAGGGGGCCTGACACCATATATTTT. This chain uses TRBV4-3 with TRBJ1-3; 8 nucleotides agree with TRBD1. CDR3 length equals 16 residues. The germline CDR1 and CDR2 sequences are LGHNA and YSLEER. The trim removed 3 bases at V and 8 bases at J, leaving 12 bases unmatched.

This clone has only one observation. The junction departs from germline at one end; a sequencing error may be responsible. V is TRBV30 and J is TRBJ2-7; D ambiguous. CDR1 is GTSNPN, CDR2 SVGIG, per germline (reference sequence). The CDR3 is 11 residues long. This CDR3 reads CARSVRYEQYF. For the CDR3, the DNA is TGTGCCCGGAGTGTACGCTACGAGCAGTACTTC.

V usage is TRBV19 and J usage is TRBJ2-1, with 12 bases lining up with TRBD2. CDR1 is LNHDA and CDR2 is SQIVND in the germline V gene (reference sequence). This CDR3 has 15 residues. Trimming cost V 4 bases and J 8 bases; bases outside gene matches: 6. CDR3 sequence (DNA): TGTGCCAGTAGTAAGACTAGCGGGAGAGCGGATGAGCAGTTCTTC. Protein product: CASSKTSGRADEQFF.

CDR3: CASSQTSGIYEQYF. CDR3 DNA sequence: TGCGCCAGCAGCCAGACTAGCGGGATCTACGAGCAGTACTTC. This chain links TRBV4-1 with TRBJ2-7; 11 nucleotides line up with TRBD2. CDR1 is MGHRA and CDR2 is YSYEKL in the germline V gene. The CDR3 runs 14 residues. After removal of 3 bases from V and 3 bases from J, the junction contained 1 base not matched to a gene.

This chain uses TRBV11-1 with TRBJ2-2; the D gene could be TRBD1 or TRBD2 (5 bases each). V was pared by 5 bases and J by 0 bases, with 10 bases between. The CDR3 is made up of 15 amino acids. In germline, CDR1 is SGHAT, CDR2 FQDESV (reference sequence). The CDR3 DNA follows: TGTGCCAGCAGCCCCGGGACGGCGAACACCGGGGAGCTGTTTTTT. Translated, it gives CASSPGTANTGELFF.

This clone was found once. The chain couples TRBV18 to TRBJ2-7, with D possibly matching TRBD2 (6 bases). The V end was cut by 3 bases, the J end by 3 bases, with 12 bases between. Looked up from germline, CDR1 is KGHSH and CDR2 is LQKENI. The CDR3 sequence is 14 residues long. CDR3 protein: CASSPGLFGYEQYF. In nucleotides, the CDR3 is TGTGCCAGCTCACCGGGACTTTTTGGCTACGAGCAGTACTTC.

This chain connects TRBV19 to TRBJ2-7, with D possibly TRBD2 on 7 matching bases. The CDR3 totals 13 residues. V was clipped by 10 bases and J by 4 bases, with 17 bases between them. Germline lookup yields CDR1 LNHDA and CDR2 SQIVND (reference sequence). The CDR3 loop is CATSGGRGYEQYF. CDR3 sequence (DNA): TGTGCCACCTCCGGGGGGAGGGGGTACGAGCAGTACTTC. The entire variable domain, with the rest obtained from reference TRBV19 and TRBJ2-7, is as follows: DGGITQSPKYLFRKEGQNVTLSCEQNLNHDAMYWYRQDPGQGLRLIYYSQIVNDFQKGDIAEGYSVSREKKESFPLTVTSAQKNPTAFYLCATSGGRGYEQYFGPGTRLTVT.

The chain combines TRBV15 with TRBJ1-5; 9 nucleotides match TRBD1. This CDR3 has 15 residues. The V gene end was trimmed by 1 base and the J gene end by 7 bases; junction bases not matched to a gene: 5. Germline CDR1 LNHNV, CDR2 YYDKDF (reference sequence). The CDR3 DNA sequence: TGTGCCACCAGCAGAGCCGGGACAGGGTCCCAGCCCCAGCATTTT. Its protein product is CATSRAGTGSQPQHF.

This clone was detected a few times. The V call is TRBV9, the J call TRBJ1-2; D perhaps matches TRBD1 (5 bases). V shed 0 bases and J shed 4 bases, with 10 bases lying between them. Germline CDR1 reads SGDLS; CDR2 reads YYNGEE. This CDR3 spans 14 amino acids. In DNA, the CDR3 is TGTGCCAGCAGCGTAGAGGGACGGCCCTATGGCTACACCTTC. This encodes CASSVEGRPYGYTF.

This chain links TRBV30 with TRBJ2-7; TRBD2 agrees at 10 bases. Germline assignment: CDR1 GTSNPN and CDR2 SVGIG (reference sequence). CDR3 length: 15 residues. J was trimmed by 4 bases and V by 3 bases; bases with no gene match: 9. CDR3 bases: TGTGCCTGGAGCCTTAGCGGGAGGTTTATATACGAGCAGTACTTC. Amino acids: CAWSLSGRFIYEQYF.

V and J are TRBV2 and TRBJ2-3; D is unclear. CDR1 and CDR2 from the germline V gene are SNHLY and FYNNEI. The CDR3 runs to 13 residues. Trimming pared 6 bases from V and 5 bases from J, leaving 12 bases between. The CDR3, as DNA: TGTGCCAGCAGGGACCAACGGTTAGATACGCAGTATTTT. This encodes CASRDQRLDTQYF.

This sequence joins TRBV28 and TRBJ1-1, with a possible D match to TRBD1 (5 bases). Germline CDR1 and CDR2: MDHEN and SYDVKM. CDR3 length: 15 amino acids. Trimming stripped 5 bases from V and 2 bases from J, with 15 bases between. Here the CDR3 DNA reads TGTGCCAGCAGTCCCTGGGGGGGTGGAAACACTGAAGCTTTCTTT. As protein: CASSPWGGGNTEAFF.

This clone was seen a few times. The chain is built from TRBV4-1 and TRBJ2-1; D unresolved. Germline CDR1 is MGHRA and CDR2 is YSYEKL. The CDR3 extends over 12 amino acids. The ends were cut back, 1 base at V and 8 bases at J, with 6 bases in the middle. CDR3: CASSQVIHEQFF. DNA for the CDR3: TGCGCCAGCAGCCAAGTAATCCATGAGCAGTTCTTC.

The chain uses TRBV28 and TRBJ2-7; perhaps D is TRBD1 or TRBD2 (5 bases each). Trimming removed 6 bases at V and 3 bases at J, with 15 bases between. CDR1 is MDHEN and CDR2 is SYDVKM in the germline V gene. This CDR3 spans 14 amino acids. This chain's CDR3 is CASSLTSGLYEQYF. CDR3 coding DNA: TGTGCCAGCAGCCTTACCTCGGGGCTCTACGAGCAGTACTTC. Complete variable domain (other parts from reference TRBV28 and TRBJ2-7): DVKVTQSSRYLVKRTGEKVFLECVQDMDHENMFWYRQDPGLGLRLIYFSYDVKMKEKGDIPEGYSVSREKKERFSLILESASTNQTSMYLCASSLTSGLYEQYFGPGTRLTVT.

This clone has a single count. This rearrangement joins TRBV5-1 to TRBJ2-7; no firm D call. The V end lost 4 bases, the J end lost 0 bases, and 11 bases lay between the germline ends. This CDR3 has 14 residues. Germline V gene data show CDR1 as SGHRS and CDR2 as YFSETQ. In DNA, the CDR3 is TGCGCCAGCAGCCTCGTGTCGAACTCCTACGAGCAGTACTTC. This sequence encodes CASSLVSNSYEQYF.

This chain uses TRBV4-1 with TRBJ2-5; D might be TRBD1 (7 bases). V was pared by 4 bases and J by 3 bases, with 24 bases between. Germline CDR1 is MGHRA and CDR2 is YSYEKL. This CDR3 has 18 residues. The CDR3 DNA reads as TGCGCCAGCAGCCTTGCCCCAGGGGGTATGGGGGGTGAAGAGACCCAGTACTTC. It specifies CASSLAPGGMGGEETQYF.

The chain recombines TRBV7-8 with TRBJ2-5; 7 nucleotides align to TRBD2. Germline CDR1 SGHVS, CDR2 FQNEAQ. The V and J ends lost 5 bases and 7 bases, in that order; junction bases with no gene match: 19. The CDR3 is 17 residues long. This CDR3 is CASSVPDGVGGKGTQYF. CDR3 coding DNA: TGTGCCAGCAGCGTACCTGATGGAGTGGGAGGGAAAGGGACCCAGTACTTC.

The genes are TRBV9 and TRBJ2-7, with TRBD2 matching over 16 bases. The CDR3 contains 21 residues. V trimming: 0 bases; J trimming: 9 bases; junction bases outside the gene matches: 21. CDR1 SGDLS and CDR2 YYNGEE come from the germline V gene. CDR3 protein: CASSVEQPGTSGRAGTLGQYF. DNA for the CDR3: TGTGCCAGCAGCGTAGAGCAACCCGGGACTAGCGGGAGGGCCGGCACCCTGGGGCAGTACTTC.

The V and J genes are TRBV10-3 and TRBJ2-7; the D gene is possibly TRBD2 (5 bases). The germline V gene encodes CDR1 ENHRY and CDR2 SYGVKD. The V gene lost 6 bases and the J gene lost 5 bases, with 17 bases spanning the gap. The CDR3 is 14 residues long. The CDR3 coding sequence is TGTGCCATCAGAGGAAATCCCGGGATTCACGAGCAGTACTTC. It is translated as CAIRGNPGIHEQYF.

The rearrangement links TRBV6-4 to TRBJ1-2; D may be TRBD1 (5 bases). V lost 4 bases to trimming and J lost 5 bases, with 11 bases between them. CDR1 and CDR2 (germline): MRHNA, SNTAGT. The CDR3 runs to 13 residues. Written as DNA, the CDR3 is TGTGCCAGCAGTGCGGACATAGGGTATGGCTACACCTTC. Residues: CASSADIGYGYTF.

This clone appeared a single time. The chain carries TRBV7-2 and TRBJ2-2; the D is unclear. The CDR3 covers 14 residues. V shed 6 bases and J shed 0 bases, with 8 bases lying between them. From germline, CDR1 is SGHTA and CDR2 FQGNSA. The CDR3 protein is CASSGRANTGELFF. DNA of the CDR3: TGTGCCAGCAGTGGACGGGCGAACACCGGGGAGCTGTTTTTT.